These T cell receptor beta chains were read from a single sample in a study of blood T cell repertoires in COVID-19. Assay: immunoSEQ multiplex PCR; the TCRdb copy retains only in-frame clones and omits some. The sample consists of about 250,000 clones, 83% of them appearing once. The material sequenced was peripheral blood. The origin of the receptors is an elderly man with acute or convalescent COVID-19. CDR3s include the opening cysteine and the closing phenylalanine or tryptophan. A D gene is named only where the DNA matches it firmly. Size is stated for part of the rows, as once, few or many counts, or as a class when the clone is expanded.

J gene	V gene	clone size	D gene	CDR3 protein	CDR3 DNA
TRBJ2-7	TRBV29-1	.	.	CSLLTQGEQYF	TGCAGCCTTCTCACTCAGGGCGAGCAGTACTTC
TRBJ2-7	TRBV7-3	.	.	CASSPLRGSYEQYF	TGTGCCAGCAGCCCCCTCAGGGGATCCTACGAGCAGTACTTC
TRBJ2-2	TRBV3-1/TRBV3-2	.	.	CASSQLGGANTGELFF	TGTGCCAGCAGCCAATTAGGGGGTGCGAACACCGGGGAGCTGTTTTTT
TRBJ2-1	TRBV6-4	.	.	CASSGLLARRIYNEQFF	TGTGCCAGCAGTGGTCTACTCGCGCGGAGAATCTACAATGAGCAGTTCTTC
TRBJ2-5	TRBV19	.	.	CASSISSGQMRETQYF	TGTGCCAGTAGTATATCCTCCGGACAGATGAGAGAGACCCAGTACTTC
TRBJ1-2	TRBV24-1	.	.	CATSDFRQLGYTF	TGTGCCACCAGTGATTTCAGGCAGCTGGGCTACACCTTC
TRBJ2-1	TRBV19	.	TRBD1	CASSNAFRTGGNEQFF	TGTGCCAGTAGTAACGCCTTCCGGACAGGGGGCAATGAGCAGTTCTTC
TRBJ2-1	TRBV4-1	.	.	CASSEEAGKQFF	TGCGCCAGCAGCGAAGAGGCAGGGAAGCAGTTCTTC
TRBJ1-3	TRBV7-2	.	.	CASSLQQVSGNTIYF	TGTGCCAGCAGCCTACAACAGGTGTCTGGAAACACCATATATTTT
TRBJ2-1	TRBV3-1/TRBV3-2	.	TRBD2	CASSQATGGYNEQFF	TGTGCCAGCAGCCAAGCAACGGGAGGGTACAATGAGCAGTTCTTC
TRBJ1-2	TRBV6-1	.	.	CASSDSGNDGGYTF	TGTGCCAGCAGTGATTCAGGGAATGACGGTGGCTACACCTTC
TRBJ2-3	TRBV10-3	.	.	CATRASPDTQYF	TGTGCCACGAGGGCCAGCCCAGATACGCAGTATTTT
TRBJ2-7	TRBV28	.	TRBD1	CASSSPGTGSYEQYF	TGTGCCAGCAGTTCCCCCGGGACAGGCTCCTACGAGCAGTACTTC
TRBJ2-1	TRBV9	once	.	CASSVGMGRRLNEQFF	TGTGCCAGCAGCGTAGGGATGGGAAGGAGGCTCAATGAGCAGTTCTTC
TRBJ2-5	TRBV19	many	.	CASRSETGGTQYF	TGTGCCAGTAGAAGCGAGACAGGCGGGACCCAGTACTTC
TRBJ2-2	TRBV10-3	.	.	CAIAFGGGANGPTGELFF	TGTGCCATCGCCTTCGGAGGAGGGGCCAACGGTCCGACCGGGGAGCTGTTTTTT
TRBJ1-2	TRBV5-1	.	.	CASSLEVGARGYGYTF	TGCGCCAGCAGCTTGGAAGTTGGAGCCCGTGGCTATGGCTACACCTTC
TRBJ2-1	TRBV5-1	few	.	CASSGQTTYNEQFF	TGCGCCAGCAGCGGGCAGACAACCTACAATGAGCAGTTCTTC
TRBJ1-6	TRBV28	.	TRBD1	CASSSQDRMNSPLHF	TGTGCCAGCAGTTCCCAGGACAGGATGAATTCACCCCTCCACTTT
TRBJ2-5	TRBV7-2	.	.	CASSLGRPVGETQYF	TGTGCCAGCAGCTTAGGTCGTCCAGTCGGGGAGACCCAGTACTTC
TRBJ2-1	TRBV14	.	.	CASSQEPPGLLNEQFF	TGTGCCAGCAGCCAAGAGCCTCCCGGACTCCTCAATGAGCAGTTCTTC
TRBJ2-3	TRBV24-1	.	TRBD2	CAAQAGTSTDTQYF	TGTGCTGCCCAAGCGGGGACTAGCACAGATACGCAGTATTTT
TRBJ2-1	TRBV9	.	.	CASSVLPRGAGGLAGYNEQFF	TGTGCCAGCAGCGTATTACCGCGGGGGGCAGGGGGGCTAGCGGGCTACAATGAGCAGTTCTTC
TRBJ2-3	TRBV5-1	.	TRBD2	CASSLSGSMDTQYF	TGCGCCAGCAGCCTTAGCGGGAGTATGGATACGCAGTATTTT
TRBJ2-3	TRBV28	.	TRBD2	CASRASGSRTDTQYF	TGTGCCAGCAGAGCTAGCGGGAGTCGCACAGATACGCAGTATTTT
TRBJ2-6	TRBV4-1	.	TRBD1	CASSRSGQGSGANVLTF	TGCGCCAGCAGCCGCTCGGGACAGGGCTCTGGGGCCAACGTCCTGACTTTC
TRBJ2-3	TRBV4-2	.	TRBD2	CASSRGLAGGPGADTQYF	TGTGCCAGCAGCCGGGGGCTAGCGGGAGGGCCTGGGGCAGATACGCAGTATTTT
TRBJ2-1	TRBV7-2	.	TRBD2	CASSLGGIAGVSQFF	TGTGCCAGCAGCTTAGGGGGTATAGCGGGAGTTTCGCAGTTCTTC
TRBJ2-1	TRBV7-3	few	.	CASSLRLENNEQFF	TGTGCCAGCAGCTTAAGACTGGAAAACAATGAGCAGTTCTTC
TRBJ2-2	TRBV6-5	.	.	CASSSVFGDGELFF	TGTGCCAGCAGTTCCGTTTTCGGGGACGGGGAGCTGTTTTTT
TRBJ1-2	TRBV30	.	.	CAWSQGTGYGYTF	TGTGCCTGGAGTCAGGGTACCGGCTATGGCTACACCTTC
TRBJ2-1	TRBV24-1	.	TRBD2	CATSDQSGRRPYNEQFF	TGTGCCACCAGTGACCAGAGCGGGAGACGACCATACAATGAGCAGTTCTTC
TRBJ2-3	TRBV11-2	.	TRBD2	CASSSQAGGRNTQYF	TGTGCCAGCAGCTCCCAAGCGGGGGGGCGAAATACGCAGTATTTT
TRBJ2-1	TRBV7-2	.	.	CASTRRTFFDSNEQFF	TGTGCCAGCACGAGGAGGACCTTCTTCGACTCCAATGAGCAGTTCTTC
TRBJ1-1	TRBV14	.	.	CASSRTGGVVTEAFF	TGTGCCAGCAGCCGGACTGGAGGGGTGGTCACTGAAGCTTTCTTT
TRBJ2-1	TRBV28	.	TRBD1	CASRTNRGSYNEQFF	TGTGCCAGCAGAACAAACAGGGGATCCTACAATGAGCAGTTCTTC
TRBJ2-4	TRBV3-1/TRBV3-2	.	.	CASSQHTLANIQYF	TGTGCCAGCAGCCAGCACACACTAGCAAACATTCAGTACTTC
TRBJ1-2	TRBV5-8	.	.	CASRERFGANYGYTF	TGTGCCAGCAGGGAGCGGTTTGGAGCGAACTATGGCTACACCTTC
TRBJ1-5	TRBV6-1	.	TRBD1	CASSDWTGDNQPQHF	TGTGCCAGCAGTGATTGGACAGGAGACAATCAGCCCCAGCATTTT
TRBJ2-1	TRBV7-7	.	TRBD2	CASSQGLAGANEQFF	TGTGCCAGCAGCCAGGGACTAGCGGGAGCCAATGAGCAGTTCTTC
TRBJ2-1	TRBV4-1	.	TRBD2	CASSHIAGGSLREQFF	TGCGCCAGCAGCCACATAGCGGGAGGGTCGCTTCGTGAGCAGTTCTTC
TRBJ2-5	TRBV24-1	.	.	CATSESGAAGPQYF	TGTGCCACCAGTGAATCCGGGGCCGCGGGGCCCCAGTACTTC